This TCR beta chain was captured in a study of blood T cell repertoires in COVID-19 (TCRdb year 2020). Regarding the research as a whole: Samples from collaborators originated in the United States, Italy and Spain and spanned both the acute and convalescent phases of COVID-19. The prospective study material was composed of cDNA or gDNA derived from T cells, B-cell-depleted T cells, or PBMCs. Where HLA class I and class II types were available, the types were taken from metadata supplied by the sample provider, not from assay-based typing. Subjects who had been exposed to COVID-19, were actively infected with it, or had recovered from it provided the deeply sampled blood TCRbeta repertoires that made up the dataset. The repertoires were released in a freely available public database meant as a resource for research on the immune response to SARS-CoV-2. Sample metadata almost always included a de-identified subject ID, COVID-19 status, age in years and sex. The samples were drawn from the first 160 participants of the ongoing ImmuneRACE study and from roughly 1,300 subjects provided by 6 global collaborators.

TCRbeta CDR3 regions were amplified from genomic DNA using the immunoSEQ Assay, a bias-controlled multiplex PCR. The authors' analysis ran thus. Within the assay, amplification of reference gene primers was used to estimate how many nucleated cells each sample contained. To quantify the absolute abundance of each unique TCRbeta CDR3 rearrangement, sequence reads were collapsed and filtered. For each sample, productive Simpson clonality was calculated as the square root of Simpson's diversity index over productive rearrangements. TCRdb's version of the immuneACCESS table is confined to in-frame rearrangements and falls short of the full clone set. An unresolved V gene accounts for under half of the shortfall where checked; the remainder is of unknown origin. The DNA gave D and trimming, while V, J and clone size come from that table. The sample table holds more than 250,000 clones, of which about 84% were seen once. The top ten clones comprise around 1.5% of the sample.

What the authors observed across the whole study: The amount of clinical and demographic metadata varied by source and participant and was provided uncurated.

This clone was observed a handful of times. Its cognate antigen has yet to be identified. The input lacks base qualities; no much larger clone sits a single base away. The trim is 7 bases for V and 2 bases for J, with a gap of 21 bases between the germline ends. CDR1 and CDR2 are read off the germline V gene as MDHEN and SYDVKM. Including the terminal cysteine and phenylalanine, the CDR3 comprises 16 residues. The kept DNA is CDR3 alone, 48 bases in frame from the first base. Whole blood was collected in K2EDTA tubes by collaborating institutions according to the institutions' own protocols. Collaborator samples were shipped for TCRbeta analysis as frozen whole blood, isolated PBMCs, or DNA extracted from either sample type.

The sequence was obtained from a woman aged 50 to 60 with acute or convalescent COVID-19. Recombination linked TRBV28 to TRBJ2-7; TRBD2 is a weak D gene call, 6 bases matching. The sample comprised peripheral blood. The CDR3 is CASTKIPTRVTYEQYF. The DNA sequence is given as TGTGCCAGCACTAAAATCCCGACTAGGGTAACCTACGAGCAGTACTTC.